This T cell receptor (beta chain) was profiled in a study of OX40 agonist ivuxolimab in advanced cancers. The table came from immunoSEQ multiplex PCR; TCRdb's copy has only in-frame clones and leaves some out. The table lists 70,000 or so clones, almost 90% of them singletons, with 8% to 11% in the top ten. The CDR3 length is 15 residues. Trimming took off 4 bases at V and 6 bases at J, with 16 bases between the two ends. The V gene's germline CDR1 is ENHRY and CDR2 SYGVKD. Sequencing was performed on CD4+ or CD8+ T cells sorted from blood, taken in a trial of the OX40 agonist ivuxolimab. The TCR comes from an adult with an advanced solid tumor such as melanoma, head and neck, liver or kidney cancer. The chain recombines TRBV10-3 with TRBJ2-1; the D call may be TRBD1 or TRBD2 (6 bases each). DNA of the CDR3: TGTGCCATCAGTGCCCCGGGGGCTCTCTTCAATGAGCAGTTCTTC. Its protein product is CAISAPGALFNEQFF.